The 25 T cell receptor beta chains below come from one sample, sequenced in a study of OX40 agonist ivuxolimab in advanced cancers. Generated by immunoSEQ multiplex PCR, the TCRdb table keeps only in-frame clones and is missing some. The sample includes around 30,000 clones, about nine tenths seen only once; the top ten take 4% to 5%. Source: CD4+ or CD8+ T cells sorted from blood, taken in a trial of the OX40 agonist ivuxolimab. These receptors originate from an adult with an advanced solid tumor such as melanoma, head and neck, liver or kidney cancer.

CDR3 sequence (DNA): TGTGCCAGCAGCAGGGGGCTTGGGGTCCAAGAGACCCAGTACTTC. It translates to CASSRGLGVQETQYF. This chain joins TRBV27 and TRBJ2-5; 8 nucleotides line up with TRBD1. The V and J ends lost 6 bases and 1 base, in that order; junction bases with no gene match: 7. The CDR3 is 15 amino acids. Germline-derived CDR1 and CDR2 are MNHEY and SMNVEV (reference sequence).

The chain uses TRBV28 and TRBJ1-2, with D possibly being TRBD1 (5 bases). The germline V gene encodes CDR1 MDHEN and CDR2 SYDVKM. Trimming removed 6 bases from V and 4 bases from J, with 18 bases in between. This CDR3 has 15 residues. In DNA form, the CDR3 reads TGTGCCAGCAGCCCCGGGACCTCCCGTTTCTATGGCTACACCTTC. This codes for CASSPGTSRFYGYTF.

This chain links TRBV30 with TRBJ1-2; D is unclear. This CDR3 region has 13 residues. With 1 base removed from V and 6 bases from J, the gap between germline ends came to 12 bases. Germline V CDR1 and CDR2: GTSNPN, SVGIG (reference sequence). CDR3 protein: CAWSGTSADGYTF. DNA of the CDR3: TGTGCCTGGAGTGGGACTTCGGCGGATGGCTACACCTTC.

The table lists this clone with a count of one. The chain is built from TRBV2 and TRBJ2-1; 8 bases are a match to TRBD2. Germline V lookup: CDR1 SNHLY, CDR2 FYNNEI. J gave up 6 bases and V 10 bases, and 14 bases lay outside the gene matches. The CDR3 covers 15 residues. CDR3: CATSLSGLARNEQFF. The CDR3 DNA reads TGTGCCACCTCTCTTAGCGGACTAGCCCGCAATGAGCAGTTCTTC. The variable domain in full, completed from reference TRBV2 and TRBJ2-1, reads EPEVTQTPSHQVTQMGQEVILRCVPISNHLYFYWYRQILGQKVEFLVSFYNNEISEKSEIFDDQFSVERPDGSNFTLKIRSTKLEDSAMYFCATSLSGLARNEQFFGPGTRLTVL.

This chain connects TRBV27 to TRBJ1-5, with 9 nucleotides matching TRBD1. The CDR3 spans 16 residues. Germline V gene lookup returns CDR1 MNHEY and CDR2 SMNVEV (reference sequence). Trimming at V came to 3 bases and at J to 6 bases, leaving 9 bases not matched to a gene. The DNA of the CDR3 is TGTGCCAGCAGTTTGTCCGGGACAGGGTACAGTCAGCCCCAGCATTTT. It encodes CASSLSGTGYSQPQHF.

This clone appeared a single time. V gene TRBV19 combines with J gene TRBJ2-7, with a weak D call TRBD2 (5 bases). Trimming stripped 4 bases from V and 2 bases from J, with 12 bases between. This CDR3 has 14 amino acids. CDR1 and CDR2 from the germline V gene are LNHDA and SQIVND (reference sequence). The CDR3 loop is CASSTIAGAYEQYF. The CDR3 bases are TGTGCCAGTAGTACCATCGCCGGGGCCTACGAGCAGTACTTC.

This CDR3 reads CASSFRSAGYTF. Written as DNA, the CDR3 is TGTGCCAGCAGTTTTAGGTCAGCTGGCTACACCTTC. V is TRBV28 and J is TRBJ1-2; D call uncertain. V gave up 3 bases and J gave up 7 bases, with 9 bases separating them. The CDR3 totals 12 residues. Germline V CDR1 and CDR2: MDHEN, SYDVKM.

The chain carries TRBV19 and TRBJ2-7; a weak D match, TRBD1 (5 bases). The germline V gene has CDR1 LNHDA and CDR2 SQIVND (reference sequence). The CDR3 is made up of 13 amino acids. Trimming took off 4 bases at V and 2 bases at J, with 9 bases between the two ends. The CDR3 DNA follows: TGTGCCAGTAGTAACGGACAAACCTACGAGCAGTACTTC. This gives the protein CASSNGQTYEQYF.

The CDR3 region is CASSELGVRMNTEAFF. CDR3 nucleotide sequence: TGTGCCAGCAGTGAGTTGGGGGTCCGAATGAACACTGAAGCTTTCTTT. The gene calls are TRBV6-1 and TRBJ1-1; D may be TRBD1 (5 bases). V lost 3 bases and J lost 0, with 14 bases in between. The CDR3 totals 16 residues. In germline, CDR1 is MNHNS, CDR2 SASEGT.

This clone was seen once. This chain uses TRBV18 with TRBJ2-1, with TRBD2 identical over 7 bases. The CDR3 spans 13 residues. Germline V gene data show CDR1 as KGHSH and CDR2 as LQKENI. Trimming removed 6 bases from V and 10 bases from J; junction bases left unmatched: 9. CDR3 residues: CASSRDYQLEQFF. In DNA form, the CDR3 reads TGTGCCAGCTCCCGGGACTATCAGCTGGAGCAGTTCTTC.

This chain uses TRBV2 with TRBJ2-3; 9 bases match TRBD2. CDR1 SNHLY and CDR2 FYNNEI come from the germline V gene. Trimming at V came to 4 bases and at J to 6 bases, leaving 8 bases not matched to a gene. CDR3 length: 15 amino acids. The CDR3 DNA is TGTGCCAGCAGTGTACAAGCGGGGGGTCTGGATACGCAGTATTTT. Translation gives CASSVQAGGLDTQYF.

This clone appeared a single time. This CDR3 is CASSLTRDRGDNEQFF. CDR3 DNA sequence: TGTGCCAGCAGTTTAACCCGGGACAGGGGGGACAATGAGCAGTTCTTC. The chain carries TRBV28 and TRBJ2-1; TRBD1 matches at 11 bases. The CDR3 runs 16 residues. V shed 2 bases, J shed 5 bases, and the junction held 5 bases outside the gene matches. CDR1 MDHEN and CDR2 SYDVKM come from the germline V gene.

This clone is a singleton in its sample. The chain combines TRBV2 with TRBJ2-1, with TRBD2 identical over 9 bases. The V segment lost 3 bases and the J segment 4 bases; nucleotides outside the gene matches: 4. This CDR3 has 15 residues. Germline V gene data show CDR1 as SNHLY and CDR2 as FYNNEI. CDR3 nucleotides: TGTGCCAGCAGTGAGTCTAGCGGGACGTACAATGAGCAGTTCTTC. Protein: CASSESSGTYNEQFF.

This clone was recorded only once. The V and J genes are TRBV2 and TRBJ1-1; D uncertain. CDR1 is SNHLY and CDR2 is FYNNEI in the germline V gene. Trimming removed 2 bases at V and 0 bases at J, with 7 bases between. The CDR3 totals 14 residues. CDR3 sequence (DNA): TGTGCCAGCAGTGAAATGACGTTGAACACTGAAGCTTTCTTT. Encoded protein: CASSEMTLNTEAFF. Drawing the rest from reference TRBV2 and TRBJ1-1, the complete variable domain is EPEVTQTPSHQVTQMGQEVILRCVPISNHLYFYWYRQILGQKVEFLVSFYNNEISEKSEIFDDQFSVERPDGSNFTLKIRSTKLEDSAMYFCASSEMTLNTEAFFGQGTRLTVV.

The rearrangement joins TRBV5-4 to TRBJ1-2; D ambiguous. V was clipped by 0 bases and J by 8 bases, with 8 bases between them. The length of the CDR3 is 12 residues. Germline V lookup: CDR1 SGHNT, CDR2 YYREEE (reference sequence). CDR3 loop: CASSLVYEGYTF. The CDR3 DNA reads as TGTGCCAGCAGCTTGGTCTATGAGGGCTACACCTTC.

The rearrangement uses TRBV28 and TRBJ2-7; D is uncertain. The V and J ends lost 5 bases and 2 bases respectively, with 7 bases between them. The CDR3 consists of 12 residues. Per germline, CDR1 MDHEN and CDR2 SYDVKM. The chain's CDR3 is CASSKGTYEQYF. Written as DNA, the CDR3 is TGTGCCAGCAGTAAGGGAACCTACGAGCAGTACTTC.

This clone was detected only once. This rearrangement joins TRBV9 to TRBJ2-5; D is possibly TRBD2 (6 bases). The closer fit of TRBJ2-7 to the DNA end suggests the J call may be wrong. Per germline, CDR1 SGDLS and CDR2 YYNGEE. The CDR3 sequence is 16 residues long. CDR3: CASSVVAEGLSYEQYF. CDR3 in DNA: TGTGCCAGCAGCGTAGTTGCGGAGGGGTTGTCCTACGAGCAGTACTTC.

This chain joins TRBV5-4 and TRBJ2-1; D is unresolved. CDR3 length: 15 amino acids. The germline V gene has CDR1 SGHNT and CDR2 YYREEE (reference sequence). Trimming stripped 0 bases from V and 0 bases from J, with 7 bases between. CDR3 bases: TGTGCCAGCAGCTTGGATTCGAGCTCCTACAATGAGCAGTTCTTC. Translation: CASSLDSSSYNEQFF.

The CDR3 DNA sequence: TGCGCCAGCAGCCAAGATACCCAGGGGTGGGCCTATGGCTACACCTTC. This codes for CASSQDTQGWAYGYTF. The V and J genes are TRBV4-1 and TRBJ1-2, with D perhaps matching TRBD1 (6 bases). CDR3 length: 16 residues. Trimming pared 0 bases from V and 4 bases from J, leaving 15 bases between. Per the germline V gene, CDR1 is MGHRA and CDR2 is YSYEKL.

The chain employs TRBV7-2 and TRBJ1-3, with unresolved D. Trimming shortened V by 1 base and J by 0 bases, and 4 bases separated the two germline ends. Germline V lookup: CDR1 SGHTA, CDR2 FQGNSA. CDR3 length equals 14 residues. This CDR3 reads CASSLELSGNTIYF. CDR3 nucleotides: TGTGCCAGCAGCTTAGAACTCTCTGGAAACACCATATATTTT.

CDR3 loop: CASSWNIEGDTQYF. The CDR3 coding sequence is TGTGCCAGCAGTTGGAACATCGAAGGGGATACGCAGTATTTT. The chain employs TRBV6-5 and TRBJ2-3; D uncertain. V lost 4 bases, J lost 6 bases, and 14 bases lay in between. This CDR3 region has 14 residues. Per germline, CDR1 MNHEY and CDR2 SVGAGI.

This chain joins TRBV28 and TRBJ1-2, with D unclear. The V and J ends lost 3 bases and 2 bases respectively, with 7 bases between them. CDR3 length equals 13 residues. The germline CDR1 and CDR2 sequences are MDHEN and SYDVKM. The CDR3 sequence: CASSFGRNYGYTF. The CDR3 region has the DNA TGTGCCAGCAGTTTTGGCAGGAACTATGGCTACACCTTC.

This clone has only one observation. The V gene is TRBV18, the J gene TRBJ1-1; weak D call: TRBD1 (5 bases). This CDR3 has 14 residues. CDR1 is KGHSH and CDR2 is LQKENI in the germline V gene. Trimming removed 3 bases from V and 3 bases from J, with 11 bases in between. The CDR3 region is CASSPWQGDTEAFF. Written as DNA, the CDR3 is TGTGCCAGCTCACCGTGGCAGGGTGACACTGAAGCTTTCTTT.

The chain combines TRBV7-2 with TRBJ1-1; D is unclear. The CDR3 is 13 residues long. Trimming took off 1 base at V and 5 bases at J, with 8 bases between the two ends. Germline CDR1 is SGHTA and CDR2 is FQGNSA. The CDR3 loop is CASSLVGVTEAFF. In DNA, the CDR3 is TGTGCCAGCAGCTTAGTGGGCGTAACTGAAGCTTTCTTT.

The chain is built from TRBV5-8 and TRBJ1-2, with 7 nucleotides matching TRBD1. From germline, CDR1 is SGHTS and CDR2 YDEGEE. V lost 0 bases and J lost 3; bases outside the gene matches: 11. The CDR3 sequence is 17 residues long. CDR3 region: CASSLGAGGTLDYGYTF. DNA of the CDR3: TGTGCCAGCAGCTTGGGGGCAGGGGGAACTCTTGACTATGGCTACACCTTC.